This T cell receptor (beta chain) was identified during a study of radiotherapy plus CTLA-4 blockade in lung cancer. TCRdb's copy holds only in-frame clones and misses some; the assay was immunoSEQ multiplex PCR. The table has 65,000 to 100,000 clones, roughly 87% seen once. The germline gives CDR1 SGHDN, CDR2 FVKESK. Trimming left V 4 bases short and J 1 base short, with 7 bases between. The CDR3 totals 13 residues. About this clone itself: Its target is unknown.

Study-wide results and limits: Among reported predictors of response, early blood T cell clone dynamics with interferon-beta performed best. Expansion of tumor-derived TCR clones was observed in blood after radiotherapy plus ipilimumab.

This receptor was identified in a human donor with non-small cell lung cancer who had stable disease on radiotherapy plus ipilimumab. The chain recombines TRBV14 with TRBJ1-1; unclear D gene. The material was peripheral blood, obtained from a patient treated with radiotherapy plus ipilimumab. The CDR3 DNA reads as TGTGCCAGCAGCCGATGGGGGAACACTGAAGCTTTCTTT. This gives the protein CASSRWGNTEAFF.